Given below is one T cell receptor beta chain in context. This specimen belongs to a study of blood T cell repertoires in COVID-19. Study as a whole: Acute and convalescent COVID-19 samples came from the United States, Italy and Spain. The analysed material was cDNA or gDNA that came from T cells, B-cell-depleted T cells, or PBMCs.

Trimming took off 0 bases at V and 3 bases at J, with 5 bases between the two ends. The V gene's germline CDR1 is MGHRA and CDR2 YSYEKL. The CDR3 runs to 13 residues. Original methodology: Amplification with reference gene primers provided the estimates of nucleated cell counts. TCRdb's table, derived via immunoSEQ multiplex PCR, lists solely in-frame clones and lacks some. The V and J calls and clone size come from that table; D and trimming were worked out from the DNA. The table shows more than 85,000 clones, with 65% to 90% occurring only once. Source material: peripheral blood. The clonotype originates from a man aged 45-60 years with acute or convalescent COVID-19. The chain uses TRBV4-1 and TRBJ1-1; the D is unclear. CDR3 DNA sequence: TGCGCCAGCAGCCAAGAGATAGACACTGAAGCTTTCTTT. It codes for CASSQEIDTEAFF.